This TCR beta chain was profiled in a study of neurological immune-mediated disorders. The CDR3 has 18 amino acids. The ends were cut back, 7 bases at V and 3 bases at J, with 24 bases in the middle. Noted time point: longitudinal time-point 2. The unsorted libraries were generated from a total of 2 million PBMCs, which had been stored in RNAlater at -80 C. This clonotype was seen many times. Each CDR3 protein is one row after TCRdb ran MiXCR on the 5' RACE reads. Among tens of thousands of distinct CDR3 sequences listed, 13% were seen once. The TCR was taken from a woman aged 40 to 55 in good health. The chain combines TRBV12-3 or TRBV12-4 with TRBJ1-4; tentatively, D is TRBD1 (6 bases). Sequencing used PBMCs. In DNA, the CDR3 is TGTGCCAGCACCCGAGGACAGAGGACCCGCACAGCTAATGAAAAACTGTTTTTT. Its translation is CASTRGQRTRTANEKLFF.